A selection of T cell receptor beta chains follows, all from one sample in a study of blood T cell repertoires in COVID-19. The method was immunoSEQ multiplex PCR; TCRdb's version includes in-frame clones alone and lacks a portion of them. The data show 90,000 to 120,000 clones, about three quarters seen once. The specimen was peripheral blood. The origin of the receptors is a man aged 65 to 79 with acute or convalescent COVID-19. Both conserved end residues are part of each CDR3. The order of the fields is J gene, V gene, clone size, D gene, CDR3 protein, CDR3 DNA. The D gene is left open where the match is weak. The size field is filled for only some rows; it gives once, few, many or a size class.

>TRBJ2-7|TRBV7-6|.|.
CASSSQGPRNPNYEQYF
TGTGCCAGCAGCTCTCAGGGCCCACGTAACCCGAACTACGAGCAGTACTTC
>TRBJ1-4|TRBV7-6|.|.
CASSPWVGLGGNEKLFF
TGTGCCAGCAGCCCCTGGGTGGGTCTTGGCGGTAATGAAAAACTGTTTTTT
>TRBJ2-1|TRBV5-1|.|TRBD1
CASSDGTGRYNEQFF
TGCGCCAGCAGCGACGGGACAGGGCGCTACAATGAGCAGTTCTTC
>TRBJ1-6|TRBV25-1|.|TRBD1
CASNAGTGRYNSPLHF
TGTGCCAGTAACGCCGGGACAGGGAGATATAATTCACCCCTCCACTTT
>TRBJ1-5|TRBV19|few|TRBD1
CASSIRDRDNQPQHF
TGTGCCAGTAGTATCAGGGACAGGGATAATCAGCCCCAGCATTTT
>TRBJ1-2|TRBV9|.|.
CASSVGQLYGYTF
TGTGCCAGCAGCGTAGGACAGCTCTATGGCTACACCTTC
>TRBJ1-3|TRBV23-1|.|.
CASSQSGEVSGNTIYF
TGCGCCAGCAGTCAATCGGGAGAAGTCTCTGGAAACACCATATATTTT
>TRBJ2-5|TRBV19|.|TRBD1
CASSIARGLGETQYF
TGTGCCAGTAGTATAGCCAGGGGGCTAGGGGAGACCCAGTACTTC
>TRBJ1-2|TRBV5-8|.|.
CASVPGAGIYGYTF
TGTGCCAGCGTCCCCGGAGCAGGGATCTATGGCTACACCTTC
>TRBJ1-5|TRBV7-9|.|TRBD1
CASSSDRGKGQPQHF
TGTGCCAGCAGCTCCGACAGGGGAAAAGGTCAGCCCCAGCATTTT
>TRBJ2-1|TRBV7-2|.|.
CASSRDNYNEQFF
TGTGCCAGCAGCCGGGACAACTACAATGAGCAGTTCTTC
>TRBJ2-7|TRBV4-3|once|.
CASSQDGENEQYF
TGCGCCAGCAGCCAAGATGGGGAGAACGAGCAGTACTTC
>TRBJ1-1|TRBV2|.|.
CASRRGSNTEAFF
TGTGCCAGCAGGCGGGGGTCGAACACTGAAGCTTTCTTT
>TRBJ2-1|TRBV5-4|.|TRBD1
CASSLIGDSEQFF
TGTGCCAGCAGCTTGATAGGGGACAGTGAGCAGTTCTTC
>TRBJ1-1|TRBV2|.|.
CASSEGRLVGTEAFF
TGTGCCAGCAGTGAAGGTCGACTGGTTGGCACTGAAGCTTTCTTT
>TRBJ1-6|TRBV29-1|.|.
CSVVEDRDNSPLHF
TGCAGCGTTGTGGAGGACCGAGATAATTCACCCCTCCACTTT
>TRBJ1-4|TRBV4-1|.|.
CASSFEYRSTNEKLFF
TGCGCCAGCAGCTTCGAATACAGGAGCACTAATGAAAAACTGTTTTTT
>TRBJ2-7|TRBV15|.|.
CATRLGQLGSYEQYF
TGTGCCACCAGGCTTGGACAGCTCGGCTCCTACGAGCAGTACTTC
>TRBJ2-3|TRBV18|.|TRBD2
CASSTSGGADTQYF
TGTGCCAGCTCTACGAGCGGGGGGGCAGATACGCAGTATTTT
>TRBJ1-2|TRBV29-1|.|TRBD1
CSVEVQTGRGGYTF
TGCAGCGTTGAAGTACAGACAGGGCGGGGTGGCTACACCTTC
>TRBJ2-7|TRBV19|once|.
CASSGGTVGEQYF
TGTGCCAGTAGTGGAGGGACAGTAGGCGAGCAGTACTTC
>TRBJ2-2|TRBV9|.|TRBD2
CASSVASGGPNTGELFF
TGTGCCAGCAGCGTAGCGAGCGGGGGGCCTAACACCGGGGAGCTGTTTTTT
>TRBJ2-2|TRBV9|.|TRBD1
CASSNGQGLTGSGELFF
TGTGCCAGCAGCAACGGACAGGGGCTCACTGGCAGCGGGGAGCTGTTTTTT
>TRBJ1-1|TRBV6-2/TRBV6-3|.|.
CASSYLQGITEAFF
TGTGCCAGCAGTTACCTCCAGGGGATTACTGAAGCTTTCTTT
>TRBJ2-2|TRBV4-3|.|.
CASSQDVSGTGELFF
TGCGCCAGCAGCCAAGATGTGTCGGGTACCGGGGAGCTGTTTTTT
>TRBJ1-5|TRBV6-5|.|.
CASTPTENQPQHF
TGTGCCAGCACCCCAACGGAGAATCAGCCCCAGCATTTT
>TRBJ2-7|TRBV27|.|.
CASSPGTRTYEQYF
TGTGCCAGCAGTCCCGGGACACGGACCTACGAGCAGTACTTC
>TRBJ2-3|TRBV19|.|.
CASAPTIAPSTDTQYF
TGTGCCAGTGCCCCGACAATCGCGCCTAGCACAGATACGCAGTATTTT
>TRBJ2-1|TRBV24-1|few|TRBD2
CATSDSSGGADNEQFF
TGTGCCACCAGTGACTCTAGCGGGGGGGCCGACAATGAGCAGTTCTTC
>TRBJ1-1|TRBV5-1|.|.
CASSLEGASTAEAFF
TGCGCCAGCAGCTTGGAAGGGGCGTCGACTGCTGAAGCTTTCTTT
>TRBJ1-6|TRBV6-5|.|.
CASSYEDRNNSPLHF
TGTGCCAGCAGTTACGAAGACAGGAATAATTCACCCCTCCACTTT
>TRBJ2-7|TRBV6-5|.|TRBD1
CASRSTGFREQYF
TGTGCCAGCAGATCGACAGGGTTTCGCGAGCAGTACTTC
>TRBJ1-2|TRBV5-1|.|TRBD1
CASSLVGTGNPGNGYTF
TGCGCCAGCAGCTTGGTGGGGACAGGCAATCCGGGGAATGGCTACACCTTC
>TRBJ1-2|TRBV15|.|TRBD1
CATSRLGQGTRNGYTF
TGTGCCACCAGCAGACTGGGACAGGGGACACGAAATGGCTACACCTTC
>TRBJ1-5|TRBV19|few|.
CASSIGPPTGINQPQHF
TGTGCCAGTAGTATAGGACCCCCCACAGGGATCAATCAGCCCCAGCATTTT
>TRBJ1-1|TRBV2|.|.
CASRTTENTEAFF
TGTGCCAGCAGGACGACAGAGAACACTGAAGCTTTCTTT
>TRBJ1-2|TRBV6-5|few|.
CASSYTGNYGYTF
TGTGCCAGCAGTTACACGGGGAACTATGGCTACACCTTC
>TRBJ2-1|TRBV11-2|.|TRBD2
CASSPSGLAFNEQFF
TGTGCCAGCAGCCCTTCGGGACTAGCCTTCAATGAGCAGTTCTTC
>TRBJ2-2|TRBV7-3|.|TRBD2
CASSPSGGGELFF
TGTGCCAGCAGTCCCAGCGGGGGCGGGGAGCTGTTTTTT
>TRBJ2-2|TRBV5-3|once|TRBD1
CARNLLTGTGGHGELFF
TGTGCCAGAAATCTGTTGACCGGGACAGGGGGACACGGGGAGCTGTTTTTT
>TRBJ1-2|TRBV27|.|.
CASSQDSSAGYTF
TGTGCCAGCAGCCAGGACAGTTCGGCAGGCTACACCTTC
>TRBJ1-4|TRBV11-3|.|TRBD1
CASSRGQGGNEKLFF
TGTGCCAGCAGTCGCGGACAGGGGGGCAACGAAAAACTGTTTTTT
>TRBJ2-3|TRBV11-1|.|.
CASRRADTDTQYF
TGTGCCAGCAGACGAGCGGATACAGATACGCAGTATTTT
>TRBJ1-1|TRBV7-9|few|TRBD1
CASSPDRGNTEAFF
TGTGCCAGCAGCCCAGACAGGGGGAACACTGAAGCTTTCTTT
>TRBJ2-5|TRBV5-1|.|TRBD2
CASSLGPGGADETQYF
TGCGCCAGCAGCTTGGGCCCCGGGGGGGCCGATGAGACCCAGTACTTC
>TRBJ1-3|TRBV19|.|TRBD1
CASRVTGPSGNTIYF
TGTGCCAGTAGGGTGACAGGGCCCTCTGGAAACACCATATATTTT
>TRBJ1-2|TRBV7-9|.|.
CASSLGQTNYGYTF
TGTGCCAGCAGCTTAGGACAGACTAACTATGGCTACACCTTC
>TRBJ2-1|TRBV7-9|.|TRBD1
CASSGPGDRVNNEQFF
TGTGCCAGCAGCGGCCCCGGGGACAGGGTAAACAATGAGCAGTTCTTC
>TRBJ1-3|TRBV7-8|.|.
CASSLSEGNTIYF
TGTGCCAGCAGCTTGAGCGAAGGAAACACCATATATTTT
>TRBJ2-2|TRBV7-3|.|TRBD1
CASSLGTGMAGELFF
TGTGCCAGCAGCTTAGGGACAGGGATGGCCGGGGAGCTGTTTTTT
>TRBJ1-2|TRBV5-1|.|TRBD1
CASSLDGTGSEYGYTF
TGCGCCAGCAGCTTGGACGGGACAGGGTCTGAGTATGGCTACACCTTC
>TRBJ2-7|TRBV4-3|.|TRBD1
CASSRRKTWGQDGF
TGCGCCAGCAGCCGGAGGAAAACTTGGGGACAGGACGGCTTC
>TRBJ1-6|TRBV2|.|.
CASRIESSYNSPLHF
TGTGCCAGCAGGATAGAGAGCTCCTATAATTCACCCCTCCACTTT